The rows below give T cell receptor beta chains drawn from one sample of a study of cytomegalovirus exposure and HLA in healthy donors. Generated by immunoSEQ multiplex PCR, the TCRdb table keeps only in-frame clones and is missing some. The profile covers about 150,000 clones, with around 84% appearing a single time and roughly 2.7% taken by the ten largest. Sequences were obtained from PBMCs. These receptors all come from a boy aged 2 to 10 in good health and CMV-seronegative. Both conserved end residues are part of each CDR3. A D gene is named only where the DNA matches it firmly. Size values are once, few and many counts, or a class for expanded clones, and some rows have none.

d_gene	v_gene	j_gene	abundance	CDR3aa	CDR3nt
TRBD2	TRBV4-3	TRBJ2-1	.	CASSQGTSGRSLLRFF	TGCGCCAGCAGCCAAGGAACTAGCGGGAGGTCCCTGCTCCGGTTCTTC
TRBD2	TRBV4-2	TRBJ2-5	.	CASSQGAGGPETQYF	TGTGCCAGCAGCCAGGGAGCGGGGGGGCCAGAGACCCAGTACTTC
TRBD1	TRBV9	TRBJ1-4	.	CASSPRTGFAEKLFF	TGTGCCAGCAGCCCGAGGACAGGGTTTGCGGAAAAACTGTTTTTT
.	TRBV2	TRBJ1-1	.	CASRMDSNTEAFF	TGTGCCAGCAGGATGGACAGCAACACTGAAGCTTTCTTT
.	TRBV7-9	TRBJ2-2	once	CASRRQVGTGELFF	TGTGCCAGCAGACGACAGGTCGGCACCGGGGAGCTGTTTTTT
.	TRBV18	TRBJ2-5	once	CASSPPTGYETQYF	TGTGCCAGCTCACCACCTACGGGGTACGAGACCCAGTACTTC
.	TRBV9	TRBJ1-5	.	CASSVGPTPDKNAGNQPQHF	TGTGCCAGCAGCGTAGGGCCCACCCCCGATAAAAATGCGGGCAATCAGCCCCAGCATTTT
.	TRBV25-1	TRBJ1-2	once	CASSSWQTGAYGYTF	TGTGCCAGCAGTTCGTGGCAGACTGGGGCCTATGGCTACACCTTC
TRBD1	TRBV6-6	TRBJ1-1	.	CASRNPGQGMNTEAFF	TGTGCCAGCAGGAACCCGGGACAGGGAATGAACACTGAAGCTTTCTTT
TRBD1	TRBV18	TRBJ1-5	.	CASSPLPVLQGPQGQPQHF	TGTGCCAGCTCACCACTACCAGTATTACAGGGGCCTCAAGGTCAGCCCCAGCATTTT
TRBD2	TRBV5-1	TRBJ2-3	.	CASRRREGRTDTQYF	TGCGCCAGCAGGAGGCGGGAGGGCCGGACAGATACGCAGTATTTT
TRBD2	TRBV27	TRBJ2-7	few	CASSSVGTRAYEQYF	TGTGCCAGCAGTTCGGTGGGGACTAGGGCCTACGAGCAGTACTTC
.	TRBV18	TRBJ1-1	.	CASSPRDDMARVNTEAFF	TGTGCCAGCTCACCGCGGGACGACATGGCTAGGGTGAACACTGAAGCTTTCTTT
.	TRBV5-6	TRBJ1-1	few	CASSLVFRNTEAFF	TGTGCCAGCAGCTTGGTTTTCCGGAACACTGAAGCTTTCTTT
TRBD1	TRBV18	TRBJ1-1	.	CASSPDRGAEAFF	TGTGCCAGCTCACCCGACAGGGGCGCTGAAGCTTTCTTT
TRBD1	TRBV7-9	TRBJ1-1	once	CSSSSLQDRGREAFF	TGTTCCAGCAGCTCCCTCCAGGACAGGGGGCGTGAAGCTTTCTTT
TRBD1	TRBV11-2	TRBJ1-1	.	CASSVSDRGPGNTEAFF	TGTGCCAGCAGCGTCTCGGACAGGGGCCCAGGGAACACTGAAGCTTTCTTT
.	TRBV7-9	TRBJ2-7	.	CASSSGTSYEQYF	TGTGCCAGCAGCTCCGGGACATCATACGAGCAGTACTTC
TRBD2	TRBV30	TRBJ2-5	.	CAWSVLIAGGQETQYF	TGTGCCTGGAGTGTATTAATAGCGGGGGGCCAAGAGACCCAGTACTTC
TRBD1	TRBV7-2	TRBJ2-2	few	CASSSRQGNTGELFF	TGTGCCAGCAGCTCTAGACAGGGGAACACCGGGGAGCTGTTTTTT
.	TRBV7-2	TRBJ2-2	.	CASSFAGIMNTGELFF	TGTGCCAGCAGCTTCGCAGGGATCATGAACACCGGGGAGCTGTTTTTT
.	TRBV7-2	TRBJ1-1	.	CASSSGGQIEAFF	TGTGCCAGCAGCTCCGGTGGGCAAATTGAAGCTTTCTTT
.	TRBV28	TRBJ1-3	.	CASTRHFPGNTIYF	TGTGCCAGCACCCGACACTTTCCTGGAAACACCATATATTTT
.	TRBV13	TRBJ2-3	once	CASSRPPSSLFPHTDTQYF	TGTGCCAGCAGCCGCCCCCCGTCTAGCCTGTTTCCCCACACAGATACGCAGTATTTT
.	TRBV27	TRBJ2-1	.	CASSLSVGGHNEQFF	TGTGCCAGCAGTTTATCTGTCGGGGGGCACAATGAGCAGTTCTTC
.	TRBV7-3	TRBJ2-5	.	CASSPAGSETQYF	TGTGCCAGCAGCCCGGCAGGGTCCGAGACCCAGTACTTC
.	TRBV27	TRBJ2-7	.	CASSLMGRAYEQYF	TGTGCCAGCAGTTTAATGGGCAGGGCCTACGAGCAGTACTTC